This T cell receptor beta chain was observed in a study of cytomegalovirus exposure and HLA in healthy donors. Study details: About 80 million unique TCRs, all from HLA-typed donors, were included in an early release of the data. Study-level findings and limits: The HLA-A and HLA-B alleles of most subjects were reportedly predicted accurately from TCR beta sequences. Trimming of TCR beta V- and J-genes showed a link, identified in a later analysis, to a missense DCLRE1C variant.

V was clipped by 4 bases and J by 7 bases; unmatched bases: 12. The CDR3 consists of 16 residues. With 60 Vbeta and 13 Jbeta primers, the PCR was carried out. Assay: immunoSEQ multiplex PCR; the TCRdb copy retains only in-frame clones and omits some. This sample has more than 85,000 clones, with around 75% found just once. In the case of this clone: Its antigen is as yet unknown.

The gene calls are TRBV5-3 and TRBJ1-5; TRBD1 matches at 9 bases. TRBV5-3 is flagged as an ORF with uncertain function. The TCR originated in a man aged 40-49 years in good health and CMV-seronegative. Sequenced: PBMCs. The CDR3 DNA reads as TGTGCCAGAAGCACAGGTCCGGGACAGGGCCCCCAGCCCCAGCATTTT. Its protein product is CARSTGPGQGPQPQHF.